This T cell receptor beta chain is from a study of T cell clonotyping in hematopoietic cell transplantation (dated by TCRdb to 2020 to 2022). Context from the whole study: A total of 135 blood samples were collected in the study from roughly 40 consecutive transplant recipients and their related donors. Patients were recruited between September 2015 and January 2017 and followed until September 2020 or death. Here is what the overall study found, with its caveats: The sample size was limited and the cells went unsorted, which meant the CD4 and CD8 repertoire contributions could not be told apart. After transplant, TCR diversity in recipients dropped, and pathologically expanded clonotypes increased progressively from day 30 to day 180. Donor and pretransplant recipient Inverse Simpson Index values predicted broader posttransplant TCR repertoire diversity. Just a small fraction of recipient repertoires overlapped with donor repertoires, and more than 97% appeared de novo at the given depth.

As regards this clone: The antigen it recognizes is unknown. No quality values exist for individual bases; no much larger clone is one base distant.

V lost 5 bases and J lost 7 bases, and the count of bases not matched to a germline gene is 10. Looking up the germline V gene (reference sequence) yields CDR1 LNHDA and CDR2 SQIVND. The CDR3, cysteine through phenylalanine, is 15 amino acids long. Left in the record is the CDR3 DNA by itself, 45 bases read in frame from the first base. The immunoSEQ assay, a bias-controlled multiplex PCR using V- and J-specific primers, was used to amplify TCR beta CDR3 regions from genomic DNA. A second PCR step added a proprietary barcode and Illumina adapter sequences to the CDR3 amplicons. CDR3 libraries were sequenced on an Illumina MiSeq instrument. The authors processed their data as follows. immunoSEQ Analyzer 3.0 was used for export and quality control, with R Bioconductor and Immunarch used for downstream analyses. Only productive rearrangements in the normalized downsampled data set were used to calculate repertoire metrics. In the normalized cohort, clonotypes with more than 5 templates were defined as pathologically expanded. The Inverse Simpson Index was used to measure repertoire diversity. To capture all clonotypes, the CMV-specificity analyses were run on the non-normalized data set. The table was pulled from immuneACCESS by TCRdb, which kept in-frame rearrangements only. Such tables lose some clones; where checked, under half of the loss comes from unresolved V genes, and the rest has no known cause. V and J calls and clone size follow that table, whereas D and trimming were derived from the DNA. The sample includes several thousand clones, with about 86% observed a single time. In total, the top ten clones hold about 5.5% of the sample.

Explained via the paper, the time point label denotes: 100 days after allo-HCT. Blood samples were obtained from recipients approximately 28 days before transplant and at days 30, 100 and 180 after transplant. Using Nuclei Lysis Solution, genomic DNA was extracted from unfractionated peripheral blood mononuclear cells that were either fresh or cryopreserved. Sequenced here: PBMCs, sampled 100 days after allogeneic stem cell transplant. The rearranged chain carries TRBV19 and TRBJ1-1; 10 of the junction bases match TRBD1. The clonotype was recovered from a male patient between 50 and 60 years old who had an allogeneic stem cell transplant from a related donor, so the T cells may come from the graft donor. Some clones in this sample may be carry-over from other donors' samples. The DNA sequence follows: TGTGCCAGTAGTGCCAACCCGGGACAGGGGATTGAAGCTTTCTTT. It codes for CASSANPGQGIEAFF.